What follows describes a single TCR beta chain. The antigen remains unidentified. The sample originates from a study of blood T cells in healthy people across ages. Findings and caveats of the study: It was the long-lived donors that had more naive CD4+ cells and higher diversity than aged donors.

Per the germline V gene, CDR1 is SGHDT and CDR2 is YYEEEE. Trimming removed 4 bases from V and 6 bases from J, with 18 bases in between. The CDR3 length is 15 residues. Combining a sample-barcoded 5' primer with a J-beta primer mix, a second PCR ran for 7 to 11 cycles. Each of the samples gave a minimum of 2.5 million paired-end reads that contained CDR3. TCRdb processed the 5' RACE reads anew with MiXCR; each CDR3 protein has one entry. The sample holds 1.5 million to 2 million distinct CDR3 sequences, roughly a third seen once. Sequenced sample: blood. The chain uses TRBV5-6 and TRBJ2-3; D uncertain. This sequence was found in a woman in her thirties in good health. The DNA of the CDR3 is TGTGCCAGCAGCACCGCCGCTACTAAGACGGATACGCAGTATTTT. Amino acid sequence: CASSTAATKTDTQYF.